The present T cell receptor beta chain was sequenced within a study of blood T cell repertoires in COVID-19. Across the study: Some COVID-19 samples were acute and others convalescent; all came from the United States, Italy and Spain.

Participants spanned ages about 18 to 95 years and resided in about 25 US areas. For recovered donors of Cohort 3, there were two negative PCRs, clearance, or symptom resolution. Measured with immunoSEQ multiplex PCR; TCRdb has only the in-frame clones, and not every one. Of under 300,000 clones in the sample, over 80% were seen once. After removal of 5 bases from V and 9 bases from J, the junction contained 9 bases not matched to a gene. The CDR3 has 13 residues. Per the germline V gene, CDR1 is SGHTA and CDR2 is FQGTGA. This sequence joins TRBV7-3 and TRBJ2-5, with 7 bases lining up with TRBD1. Sequencing was performed on PBMCs or T cells enriched from blood (not recorded which). This TCR was sampled from a woman aged 18-29 years who had recovered from COVID-19. The CDR3 region is CASSLDRVGAQYF. As DNA, the CDR3 is TGTGCCAGCAGCCTTGACAGGGTAGGGGCCCAGTACTTC.